The 2 T cell receptor beta chains below come from one sample, sequenced in a study of cytomegalovirus exposure and HLA in healthy donors. The PCR used 60 Vbeta and 13 Jbeta primers. Profiled with immunoSEQ multiplex PCR; TCRdb holds only in-frame clones, not every one. The sample yields about 120,000 clones, 75% to 85% seen once. Sequencing was performed on PBMCs. These receptors originate from a female donor in good health and CMV-seropositive.

V and J are TRBV5-4 and TRBJ1-2; 7 bases are shared with TRBD1. Germline CDR1 is SGHNT and CDR2 is YYREEE (reference sequence). CDR3 size: 15 residues. Unmatched junction bases numbered 9, after V lost 4 bases and J lost 3 bases. The CDR3 is CASSPGDRAYYGYTF. The CDR3 nucleotides are TGTGCCAGCAGCCCCGGGGACAGAGCCTACTATGGCTACACCTTC.

The V gene is TRBV30, the J gene TRBJ1-1, with 8 nucleotides matching TRBD1. V lost 8 bases to trimming and J lost 0 bases; unmatched junction nucleotides: 5. CDR3 length: 13 amino acids. CDR1 GTSNPN and CDR2 SVGIG come from the germline V gene (reference sequence). The DNA of the CDR3 is TGTGCCGGCGGACAGGGAATGAACACTGAAGCTTTCTTT. It is translated as CAGGQGMNTEAFF.